This record looks at one T cell receptor (beta chain) sequence and its context. A second about 6 to 12 cycle PCR used barcoded and J-beta primers. Via MiXCR, TCRdb re-called the 5' RACE reads, giving one row per CDR3 protein. The sample holds around 1,500,000 distinct CDR3 sequences, 28% seen once. Per the germline V gene, CDR1 is MNHNY and CDR2 is SVGAGI (reference sequence). The CDR3 length is 16 residues. Trimming cost V 2 bases and J 5 bases, with 16 bases left between them. This specimen belongs to a study of blood T cells in healthy people across ages. Study details: Every two T cells gave about one barcoded beta molecule via template switching.

The chain joins TRBV6-6 to TRBJ1-5; no reliable D call. Sequenced: blood. This TCR came from a woman aged 25 to 45 in good health. This CDR3 is CASSYKASRTHQPQHF. DNA of the CDR3: TGTGCCAGCAGTTACAAGGCGTCTCGGACTCATCAGCCCCAGCATTTT.